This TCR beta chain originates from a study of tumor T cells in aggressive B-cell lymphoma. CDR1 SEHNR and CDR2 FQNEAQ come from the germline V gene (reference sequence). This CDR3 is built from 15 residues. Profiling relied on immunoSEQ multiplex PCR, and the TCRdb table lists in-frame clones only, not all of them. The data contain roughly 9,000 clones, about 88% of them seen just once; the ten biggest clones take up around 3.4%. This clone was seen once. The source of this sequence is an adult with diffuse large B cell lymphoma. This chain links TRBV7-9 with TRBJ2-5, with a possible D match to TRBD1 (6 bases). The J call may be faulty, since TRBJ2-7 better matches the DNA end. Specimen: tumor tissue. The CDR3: CASSSEMTGSYEQYF. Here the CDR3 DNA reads TGTGCCAGCAGCTCCGAGATGACAGGTTCCTACGAGCAGTACTTC.